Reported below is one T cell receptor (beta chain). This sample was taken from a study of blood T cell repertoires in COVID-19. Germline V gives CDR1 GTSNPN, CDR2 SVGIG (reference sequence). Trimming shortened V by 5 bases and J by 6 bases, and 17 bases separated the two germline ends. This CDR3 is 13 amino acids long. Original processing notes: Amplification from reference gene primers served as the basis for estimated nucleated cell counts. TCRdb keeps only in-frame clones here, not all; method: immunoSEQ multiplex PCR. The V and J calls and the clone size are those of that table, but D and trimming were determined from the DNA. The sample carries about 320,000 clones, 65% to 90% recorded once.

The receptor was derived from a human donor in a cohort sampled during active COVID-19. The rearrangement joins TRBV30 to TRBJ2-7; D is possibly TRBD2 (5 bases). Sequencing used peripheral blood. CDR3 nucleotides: TGTGCCTGGGAGACGGGGAAAATGGGCGAGCAGTACTTC. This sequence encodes CAWETGKMGEQYF.